There are a few counts of the clone carrying this T cell receptor (beta chain). The sample originates from a study of cytotoxic CD8 clonotypes in ibrutinib-treated CLL. Across the study: In all, about a dozen patients were relapsed/refractory, some 14 were treatment-naive and 17 were IGHV unmutated. After a median of about 70 months, 14 patients stayed remitted and approximately twelve progressed; responses had been partial in 24 and complete in 2.

Profiled with immunoSEQ multiplex PCR; TCRdb holds only in-frame clones, not every one. The sample includes about 160,000 clones, roughly 84% of them seen just once. Trimming pared 1 base from V and 1 base from J, leaving 23 bases between. CDR1 SGHDN and CDR2 FVKESK come from the germline V gene. CDR3 size: 19 residues. The TCR sequence derives from a human donor with chronic lymphocytic leukemia. The material was PBMCs, obtained at disease progression, from a patient treated with ibrutinib. The rearrangement links TRBV14 to TRBJ2-7, with D unclear. CDR3 amino acids: CASSQVPNSLIVMSYEQYF. CDR3 sequence (DNA): TGTGCCAGCAGCCAAGTCCCTAATAGTTTAATCGTTATGTCCTACGAGCAGTACTTC.